This T cell receptor beta chain came from a study of T cell responses to AZD1222 COVID-19 vaccine. General study results and limits: Two doses of AZD1222 preceded a rise in Spike-specific TCR breadth and depth. It should be noted that donors were predominantly white British and more often female, and clonal diversity was possibly underestimated. Repertoire sampling happened only post peak T cell response. Mapped onto spike, vaccine-associated CD4 TCRs spanned it and were dominant at 160-218 and 743-854.

Germline V gene data show CDR1 as SNHLY and CDR2 as FYNNEI. CDR3 size: 12 residues. Trimming stripped 3 bases from V and 3 bases from J, with 6 bases between. Here immunoSEQ multiplex PCR was the method, and the copy in TCRdb shows in-frame clones only, minus some. Of about 150,000 clones listed, approximately 90% were seen once; the top ten hold less than 3.5%. A note on this clone: Its antigen is unidentified.

This chain connects TRBV2 to TRBJ2-7; D is unclear. The starting material was peripheral blood, obtained on day 0 of AZD1222 vaccination. This clonotype was obtained from an adult in good health. In DNA form, the CDR3 reads TGTGCCAGCAGTGATGACCGCTACGAGCAGTACTTC. It specifies CASSDDRYEQYF.